These 5 T cell receptor beta chains share one sample of origin, sequenced in a study of T-cell memory formation after mild COVID-19. Each CDR3 protein gets one entry after TCRdb re-called the 5' RACE reads with MiXCR. The sample holds about 360,000 distinct CDR3 sequences, around an eighth seen once. Sequencing used PBMCs or a T cell subset sorted from them (not recorded which). These receptors were obtained from a man aged 18-30 years who had mild COVID-19 (a few samples of this study predate the infection). Cell type and time point are not known.

This clonotype was recorded at least ten times. V usage is TRBV11-2 and J usage is TRBJ2-3; D is undetermined. Trimming cost V 0 bases and J 2 bases, with 12 bases left between them. The CDR3 loop spans 16 amino acids. Germline values: CDR1 SGHAT, CDR2 FQNNGV. CDR3: CASSLDRQLPTDTQYF. DNA for the CDR3: TGTGCCAGCAGCTTAGATCGTCAGCTACCCACAGATACGCAGTATTTT.

This clonotype was observed a handful of times. The gene calls are TRBV9 and TRBJ1-2; a possible D gene is TRBD1 (6 bases). Trimming pared 0 bases from V and 8 bases from J, leaving 26 bases between. The CDR3 totals 18 residues. Germline assignment: CDR1 SGDLS and CDR2 YYNGEE. The CDR3 region is CASSVESLLIGGTSGYTF. CDR3 DNA: TGTGCCAGCAGCGTAGAATCCCTTTTGATAGGGGGGACCAGCGGCTACACCTTC.

This clonotype was found a few times. The chain links TRBV2 to TRBJ2-7; D remains unclear. CDR3 size: 16 residues. Germline V gene lookup returns CDR1 SNHLY and CDR2 FYNNEI. V lost 4 bases and J lost 0, with 16 bases in between. The CDR3 spells CASSGSRARNSYEQYF. The CDR3 DNA sequence: TGTGCCAGCAGTGGATCTAGGGCCCGTAACTCCTACGAGCAGTACTTC.

The chain has TRBV18 and TRBJ1-6, with D uncertain. Germline CDR1 is KGHSH and CDR2 is LQKENI. Trimming pared 5 bases from V and 8 bases from J, leaving 16 bases between. The CDR3 runs to 15 residues. Here the CDR3 reads CASSDGSSEYSPLHF. The CDR3 bases are TGTGCCAGCTCAGATGGGAGCTCCGAATATTCACCCCTCCACTTT.

This clonotype appeared a few times. The V and J genes are TRBV7-9 and TRBJ2-7, with D maybe TRBD2 (7 bases). The CDR3 length is 15 residues. V lost 1 base to trimming and J lost 1 base, with 11 bases between them. Germline loops: CDR1 SEHNR, CDR2 FQNEAQ (reference sequence). For the CDR3, the DNA is TGTGCCAGCAGCTTAGTGGCGGGGGCATCCTACGAGCAGTACTTC. The encoded protein is CASSLVAGASYEQYF.